The present T cell receptor beta chain was sequenced within a study of blood T cell repertoires in COVID-19. In the study overall: The origin of the acute and convalescent COVID-19 samples was the United States, Italy and Spain.

Per the authors' pipeline: Nucleated cell counts were estimated from reference gene primer amplification. Assay: immunoSEQ multiplex PCR; the TCRdb copy retains only in-frame clones and omits some. V, J and clone size derive from that table, while D and trimming were established from the DNA sequence. The sample has some 250,000 clones, approximately 86% seen once. V lost 4 bases and J lost 4, with 19 bases in between. The CDR3 has 16 residues. Per germline, CDR1 SGHNT and CDR2 YYREEE (reference sequence). The chain couples TRBV5-4 to TRBJ2-3; maybe TRBD2 (7 bases). Sequencing was carried out using peripheral blood. This receptor was identified in a man in his thirties or forties with active or convalescent COVID-19. The CDR3 nucleotides read TGTGCCAGCAGCGCGGGTGGGGGGGCGCTATCAGATACGCAGTATTTT. Translated, it gives CASSAGGGALSDTQYF. Full variable domain (missing parts from reference TRBV5-4 and TRBJ2-3): ETGVTQSPTHLIKTRGQQVTLRCSSQSGHNTVSWYQQALGQGPQFIFQYYREEENGRGNFPPRFSGLQFPNYSSELNVNALELDDSALYLCASSAGGGALSDTQYFGPGTRLTVL.